Each of the 19 T cell receptor beta chains below was sequenced from the same sample in a study of blood T cell repertoires in COVID-19. The table came from immunoSEQ multiplex PCR; TCRdb's copy has only in-frame clones and leaves some out. The table has almost 250,000 clones, 70% to 90% seen once. The sequencing input was PBMCs or T cells enriched from blood (not recorded which). These receptors were taken from a woman aged 45 to 65 who had recovered from COVID-19.

The chain carries TRBV19 and TRBJ1-2, with a weak D call TRBD1 (6 bases). The CDR3 extends over 14 amino acids. Germline V lookup: CDR1 LNHDA, CDR2 SQIVND (reference sequence). V dropped 8 bases and J dropped 6 bases, with 19 bases sitting between them. CDR3 coding DNA: TGTGCCAGTCGTCAGCGGGGGGCGCAGGATGGCTACACCTTC. Its protein product is CASRQRGAQDGYTF.

The chain is built from TRBV13 and TRBJ2-7; 11 bases agree with TRBD2. With V trimmed by 2 bases and J by 7 bases, 4 bases remained unmatched. There are 14 residues in the CDR3. Germline CDR1 PRHDT, CDR2 FYEKMQ (reference sequence). The CDR3 DNA reads TGTGCCAGCAGCTTATATGCTAGCGGGAGGGAGCAGTACTTC. Protein product: CASSLYASGREQYF.

The V call is TRBV7-9, the J call TRBJ2-7; 10 bases line up with TRBD2. Germline CDR1 is SEHNR and CDR2 is FQNEAQ (reference sequence). The CDR3 sequence is 15 residues long. J lost 5 bases, V lost 2 bases, and 6 bases had no gene match. The chain's CDR3 is CASSLIAGGLHEQYF. The CDR3 DNA reads TGTGCCAGCAGCTTAATAGCGGGAGGACTCCACGAGCAGTACTTC.

The gene calls are TRBV11-3 and TRBJ2-1; 7 nucleotides agree with TRBD2. The trim removed 0 bases at V and 2 bases at J, leaving 1 base unmatched. Per the germline V gene, CDR1 is SGHNT and CDR2 is YENEEA. The CDR3 is made up of 15 amino acids. As DNA, the CDR3 is TGTGCCAGCAGCTTAGAAGCGGGGACCTACAATGAGCAGTTCTTC. Encoded protein: CASSLEAGTYNEQFF.

The chain has TRBV7-3 and TRBJ2-2, with 7 positions matching TRBD2. The CDR3 covers 15 residues. Trimming took 4 bases from V and 7 from J; bases not matched to a gene: 9. Germline V gene lookup returns CDR1 SGHTA and CDR2 FQGTGA. DNA of the CDR3: TGTGCCAGCAGCTCCCGCGGACTAGAGAGCGGGGAGCTGTTTTTT. This sequence encodes CASSSRGLESGELFF.

The chain's CDR3 is CASSLQGNQPQHF. The CDR3 nucleotides are TGTGCCAGCTCACTACAGGGCAATCAGCCCCAGCATTTT. The chain has TRBV18 and TRBJ1-5; tentative D call: TRBD1 (5 bases). There are 13 residues in the CDR3. Trimming removed 4 bases at V and 2 bases at J, with 6 bases between. The germline V gene encodes CDR1 KGHSH and CDR2 LQKENI.

The rearrangement uses TRBV6-5 and TRBJ1-2; tentative D call: TRBD1 (6 bases). This CDR3 is built from 15 residues. The ends were cut back, 0 bases at V and 1 base at J, with 9 bases in the middle. Germline V gene data show CDR1 as MNHEY and CDR2 as SVGAGI. CDR3 loop: CASSYSGAFNYGYTF. The CDR3 bases are TGTGCCAGCAGTTACTCGGGGGCTTTTAACTATGGCTACACCTTC.

This clone turned up a few times. V gene TRBV9 combines with J gene TRBJ1-2; 9 bases are shared with TRBD1. Germline CDR1 reads SGDLS; CDR2 reads YYNGEE. This CDR3 spans 15 amino acids. After removal of 0 bases from V and 8 bases from J, the junction contained 8 bases not matched to a gene. The CDR3 region has the DNA TGTGCCAGCAGCGTAGGAGCGGGACAGGGTGGAGGCTACACCTTC. Translated, it gives CASSVGAGQGGGYTF.

A single count supports this clone. The V and J genes are TRBV27 and TRBJ1-1, with a weak D call TRBD1 (6 bases). CDR3 size: 13 residues. Germline loops: CDR1 MNHEY, CDR2 SMNVEV (reference sequence). The V gene lost 0 bases and the J gene lost 8 bases, with 10 bases spanning the gap. CDR3 nucleotides: TGTGCCAGCAGTTTATCTCCTACAGGGGAAGCTTTCTTT. Translated: CASSLSPTGEAFF.

V and J are TRBV2 and TRBJ2-7; 7 bases are shared with TRBD2. The CDR3 is 13 residues long. Germline V lookup: CDR1 SNHLY, CDR2 FYNNEI. Germline trimming cut 8 bases from V and 3 bases from J; bases unmatched to any gene: 7. DNA of the CDR3: TGTGCCAGCGGGGGGGAACAGAGCTACGAGCAGTACTTC. Its translation is CASGGEQSYEQYF.

V gene TRBV4-1 combines with J gene TRBJ1-1; TRBD1 aligns across 10 bases. The CDR3 sequence is 14 residues long. V was pared by 3 bases and J by 4 bases, with 2 bases of the junction left unmatched. The germline V gene has CDR1 MGHRA and CDR2 YSYEKL. Here the CDR3 DNA reads TGCGCCAGCAGCCAGACAGGGGGCGGCACTGAAGCTTTCTTT. Protein product: CASSQTGGGTEAFF.

The chain recombines TRBV2 with TRBJ2-5, with D possibly being TRBD1 (6 bases). CDR3 size: 14 residues. Per germline, CDR1 SNHLY and CDR2 FYNNEI. V was cut by 7 bases and J by 5 bases, with 17 bases left in between. The CDR3 spells CASTPGASYETQYF. Here the CDR3 DNA reads TGTGCCAGCACCCCAGGGGCTAGCTACGAGACCCAGTACTTC.

V is TRBV3-1 (or the pseudogene TRBV3-2) and J is TRBJ2-7; 13 positions agree with TRBD2. J lost 3 bases, V lost 1 base, and 3 bases had no gene match. Germline V gene lookup returns CDR1 LGHDT and CDR2 YNNKEL (reference sequence). There are 16 residues in the CDR3. The CDR3 DNA follows: TGTGCCAGCAGCCAAGCTCGGACTAGCGGGAGCTACGAGCAGTACTTC. Its translation: CASSQARTSGSYEQYF.

V usage is TRBV3-1 (or the pseudogene TRBV3-2) and J usage is TRBJ2-3; D unresolved. The V gene's germline CDR1 is LGHDT and CDR2 YNNKEL (reference sequence). Trimming took 5 bases from V and 0 from J, leaving 12 bases between them. CDR3 length: 15 residues. The CDR3 DNA reads as TGTGCCAGCAGCGTACGGCGGATTAGCACAGATACGCAGTATTTT. Its protein product is CASSVRRISTDTQYF.

A single count supports this clone. For the CDR3, the DNA is TGTGCCAGCTCACCCACCGGGACAGAGGATGTTGGCTACACCTTC. Protein: CASSPTGTEDVGYTF. The gene calls are TRBV18 and TRBJ1-2, with 7 bases matching TRBD1. The CDR3 loop spans 15 amino acids. Losses at the gene ends were 3 bases for V and 7 bases for J; bases not matched to a gene: 11. The V gene's germline CDR1 is KGHSH and CDR2 LQKENI.

This clone appeared a single time. The chain recombines TRBV18 with TRBJ1-1, with TRBD1 identical over 7 bases. Per the germline V gene, CDR1 is KGHSH and CDR2 is LQKENI. Germline trimming cut 0 bases from V and 3 bases from J; bases unmatched to any gene: 4. CDR3 length: 15 residues. The CDR3 loop reads CASSPPSRGDTEAFF. CDR3 in DNA: TGTGCCAGCTCACCACCGTCCAGGGGGGACACTGAAGCTTTCTTT.

The rearrangement links TRBV5-6 to TRBJ2-6, with TRBD1 as a possible D gene (5 bases). Germline lookup yields CDR1 SGHDT and CDR2 YYEEEE. The CDR3 totals 15 residues. Deletions cut 2 bases from V and 2 bases from J, with 8 bases between. The CDR3 DNA reads as TGTGCCAGCAGCTTCAGGGTCCCTGGGGCCAACGTCCTGACTTTC. This encodes CASSFRVPGANVLTF.

The chain uses TRBV15 and TRBJ1-5; no clear D. The CDR3 has 15 amino acids. CDR1 is LNHNV, CDR2 YYDKDF, per germline (reference sequence). V gave up 0 bases and J gave up 2 bases, with 8 bases separating them. CDR3 region: CATSRESVGNQPQHF. For the CDR3, the DNA is TGTGCCACCAGCAGAGAGTCTGTCGGCAATCAGCCCCAGCATTTT.

This clone was counted once. The CDR3 DNA reads TGCGCCAGCAGTCGGACCGGGGTAAACAATCAGCCCCAGCATTTT. Amino acids: CASSRTGVNNQPQHF. V usage is TRBV23-1 and J usage is TRBJ1-5; D is ambiguous. TRBV23-1 is flagged as an ORF with uncertain function. V was pared by 4 bases and J by 3 bases, with 13 bases between. This CDR3 has 15 residues.